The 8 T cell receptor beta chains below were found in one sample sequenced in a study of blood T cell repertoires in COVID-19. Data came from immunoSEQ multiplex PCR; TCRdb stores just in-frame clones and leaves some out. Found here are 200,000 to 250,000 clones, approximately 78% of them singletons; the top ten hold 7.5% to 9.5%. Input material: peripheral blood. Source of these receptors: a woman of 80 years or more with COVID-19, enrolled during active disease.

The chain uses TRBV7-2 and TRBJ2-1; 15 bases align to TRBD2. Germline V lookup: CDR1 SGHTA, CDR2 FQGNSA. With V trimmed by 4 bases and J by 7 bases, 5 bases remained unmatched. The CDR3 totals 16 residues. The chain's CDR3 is CASSSGLAGGQNEQFF. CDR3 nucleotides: TGTGCCAGCAGCTCGGGACTAGCGGGAGGCCAGAATGAGCAGTTCTTC.

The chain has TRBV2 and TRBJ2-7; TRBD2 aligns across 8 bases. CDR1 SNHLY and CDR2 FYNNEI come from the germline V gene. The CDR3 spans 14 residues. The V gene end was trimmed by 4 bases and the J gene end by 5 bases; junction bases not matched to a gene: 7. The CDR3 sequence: CASSVSGSSNEQYF. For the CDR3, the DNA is TGTGCCAGCAGTGTAAGCGGGAGCAGCAACGAGCAGTACTTC.

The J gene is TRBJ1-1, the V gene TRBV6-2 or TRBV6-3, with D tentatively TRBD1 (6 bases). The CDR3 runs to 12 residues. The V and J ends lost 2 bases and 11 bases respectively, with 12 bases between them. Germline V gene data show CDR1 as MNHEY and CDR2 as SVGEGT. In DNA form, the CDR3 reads TGTGCCAGCAGTTACGAATGGACAGCGGCTTTCTTT. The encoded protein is CASSYEWTAAFF.

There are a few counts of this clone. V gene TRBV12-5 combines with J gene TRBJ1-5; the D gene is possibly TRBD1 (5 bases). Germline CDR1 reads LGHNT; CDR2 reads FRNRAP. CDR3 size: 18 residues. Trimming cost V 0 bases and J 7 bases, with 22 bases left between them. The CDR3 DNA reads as TGTGCTAGTGGTTTGGTACTGTTAGGGGATCTTTACCGACAGCCCCAGCATTTT. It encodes CASGLVLLGDLYRQPQHF. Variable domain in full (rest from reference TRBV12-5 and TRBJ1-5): DARVTQTPRHKVTEMGQEVTMRCQPILGHNTVFWYRQTMMQGLELLAYFRNRAPLDDSGMPKDRFSAEMPDATLATLKIQPSEPRDSAVYFCASGLVLLGDLYRQPQHFGDGTRLSIL.

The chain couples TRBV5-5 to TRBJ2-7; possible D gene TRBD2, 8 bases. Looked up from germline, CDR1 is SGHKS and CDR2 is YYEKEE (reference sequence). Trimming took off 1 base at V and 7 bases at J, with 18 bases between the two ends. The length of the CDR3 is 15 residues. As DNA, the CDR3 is TGTGCCAGCAGCTTGTTCGGCAGGGGGACTAGGGAGCAGTACTTC. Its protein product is CASSLFGRGTREQYF.

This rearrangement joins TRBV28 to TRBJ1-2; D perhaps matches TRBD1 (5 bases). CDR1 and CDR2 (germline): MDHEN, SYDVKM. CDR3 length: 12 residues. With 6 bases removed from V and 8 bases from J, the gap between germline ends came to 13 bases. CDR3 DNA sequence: TGTGCCAGCAGGACGGGACTTGGGGGCTACACCTTC. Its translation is CASRTGLGGYTF.

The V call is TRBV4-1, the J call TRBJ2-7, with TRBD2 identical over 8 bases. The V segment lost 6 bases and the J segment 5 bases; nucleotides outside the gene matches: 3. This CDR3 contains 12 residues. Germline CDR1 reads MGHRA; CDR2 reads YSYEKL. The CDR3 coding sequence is TGCGCCAGCAGTCCGGGAGGGCACGAGCAGTACTTC. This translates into CASSPGGHEQYF.

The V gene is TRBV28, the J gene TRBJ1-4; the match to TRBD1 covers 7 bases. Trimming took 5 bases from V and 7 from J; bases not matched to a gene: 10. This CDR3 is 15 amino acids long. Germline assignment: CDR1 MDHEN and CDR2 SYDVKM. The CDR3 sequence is CASSPTGVGGEKLFF. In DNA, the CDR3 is TGTGCCAGCAGTCCTACAGGGGTAGGGGGTGAAAAACTGTTTTTT.